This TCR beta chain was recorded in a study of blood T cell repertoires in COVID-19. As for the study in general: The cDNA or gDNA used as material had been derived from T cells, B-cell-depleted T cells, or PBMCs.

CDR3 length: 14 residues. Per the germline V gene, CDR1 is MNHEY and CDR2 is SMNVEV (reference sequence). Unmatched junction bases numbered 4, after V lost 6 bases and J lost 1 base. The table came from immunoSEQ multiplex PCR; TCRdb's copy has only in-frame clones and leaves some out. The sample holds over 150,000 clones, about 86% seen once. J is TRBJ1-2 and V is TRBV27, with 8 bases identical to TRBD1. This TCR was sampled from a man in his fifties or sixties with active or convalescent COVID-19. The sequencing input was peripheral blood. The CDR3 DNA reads TGTGCCAGCAGGCCACAGGGGGGTAACTATGGCTACACCTTC. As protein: CASRPQGGNYGYTF.